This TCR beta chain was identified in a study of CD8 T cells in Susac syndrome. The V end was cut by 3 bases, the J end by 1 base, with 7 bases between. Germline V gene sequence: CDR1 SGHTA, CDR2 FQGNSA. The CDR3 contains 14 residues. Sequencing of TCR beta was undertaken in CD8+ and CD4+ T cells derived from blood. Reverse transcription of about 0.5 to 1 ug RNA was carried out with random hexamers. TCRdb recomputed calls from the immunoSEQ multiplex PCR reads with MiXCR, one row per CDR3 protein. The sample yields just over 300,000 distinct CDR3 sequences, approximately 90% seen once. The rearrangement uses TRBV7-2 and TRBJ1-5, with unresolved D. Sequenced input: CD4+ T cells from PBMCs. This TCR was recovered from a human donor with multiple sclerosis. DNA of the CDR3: TGTGCCAGCAGCTTGAGGTTCAGCAATCAGCCCCAGCATTTT. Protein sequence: CASSLRFSNQPQHF.